Each of the 9 T cell receptor beta chains below was sequenced from the same sample in a study of T-cell reconstitution after alpha-beta-depleted transplantation in children. The library targeted TCRbeta and was prepared with unique molecular identifiers. TCRdb re-derived calls from the PCR reads in MiXCR, one entry per CDR3 protein. The table includes 550,000 to 600,000 distinct CDR3 sequences, under 25% detected once. The sequences come from PBMCs, mostly from graft donor cells, collected 360 days after TCRalphabeta/CD19-depleted stem cell transplant. These receptor sequences come from a boy under three years old who had a stem cell transplant for acute myeloid leukemia, so the T cells may come from the graft donor.

The V and J genes are TRBV6-2 or TRBV6-3 and TRBJ1-6; D is undetermined. The CDR3 has 14 residues. V lost 2 bases, J lost 6 bases, and 8 bases lay in between. The germline V gene encodes CDR1 MNHEY and CDR2 SVGEGT. The CDR3 nucleotides are TGTGCCAGCAGTTACGCTACAGTTAATTCACCCCTCCACTTT. This translates into CASSYATVNSPLHF.

This clonotype has ten or more counts. The V and J genes are TRBV6-1 and TRBJ1-1; D unresolved. In germline, CDR1 is MNHNS, CDR2 SASEGT. The V and J ends lost 2 bases and 5 bases respectively, with 9 bases between them. The CDR3 spans 13 residues. The CDR3 DNA is TGTGCCAGCAGTGAACTGAGGGTTACTGAAGCTTTCTTT. Protein product: CASSELRVTEAFF.

The rearrangement joins TRBV11-2 to TRBJ2-1, with TRBD2 matching 9 bases. CDR1 is SGHAT and CDR2 is FQNNGV in the germline V gene. Unmatched junction bases numbered 13, after V lost 6 bases and J lost 10 bases. CDR3 length: 15 residues. The CDR3 DNA reads as TGTGCCAGCAGAGCCGGGACTAGCCCATGGGGGGAGCAGTTCTTC. It yields the protein CASRAGTSPWGEQFF.

The J gene is TRBJ1-4, the V gene TRBV28, with a weak D call TRBD1 (5 bases). Germline V CDR1 and CDR2: MDHEN, SYDVKM. The V gene lost 2 bases and the J gene lost 8 bases, with 12 bases spanning the gap. The length of the CDR3 is 14 residues. The chain's CDR3 is CASSLLQGSEKLFF. The CDR3 coding sequence is TGTGCCAGCAGTTTACTCCAGGGTTCGGAAAAACTGTTTTTT.

The gene calls are TRBV6-5 and TRBJ1-2; TRBD1 aligns across 11 bases. The germline gives CDR1 MNHEY, CDR2 SVGAGI. The CDR3 has 14 amino acids. Losses at the gene ends were 6 bases for V and 8 bases for J; bases not matched to a gene: 8. This CDR3 reads CASRRERTGGGYTF. CDR3 coding DNA: TGTGCCAGCAGGAGAGAGAGGACAGGGGGCGGCTACACCTTC.

This clonotype came up a few times. The chain combines TRBV20-1 with TRBJ2-7, with D unresolved. CDR1 and CDR2 (germline): DFQATT, SNEGSKA (reference sequence). This CDR3 comprises 11 residues. Trimming took 3 bases from V and 4 from J, leaving 7 bases between them. CDR3 bases: TGCAGTGCTAGCCCCAATTACGAGCAGTACTTC. This encodes CSASPNYEQYF.

The CDR3 is CASSPNYYEQYF. The CDR3 nucleotides read TGTGCCAGCAGCCCCAATTACTACGAGCAGTACTTC. The genes are TRBV12-3 or TRBV12-4 and TRBJ2-7, with D unresolved. The CDR3 sequence is 12 residues long. Trimming shortened V by 6 bases and J by 3 bases, and 9 bases separated the two germline ends.

The V and J genes are TRBV2 and TRBJ2-2, with 7 bases matching TRBD2. Germline V gene sequence: CDR1 SNHLY, CDR2 FYNNEI. This CDR3 contains 17 residues. V shed 3 bases, J shed 0 bases, and the junction held 7 bases outside the gene matches. CDR3 nucleotide sequence: TGTGCCAGCAGTGACCCGCTAGCGGAGGCGAACACCGGGGAGCTGTTTTTT. Protein product: CASSDPLAEANTGELFF.

This clonotype was observed at least ten times. The rearrangement joins TRBV29-1 to TRBJ2-3; 14 bases are a match to TRBD2. V shed 6 bases, J shed 1 base, and the junction held 3 bases outside the gene matches. In germline, CDR1 is SQVTM, CDR2 ANQGSEA. The CDR3 length is 15 residues. The CDR3 DNA follows: TGCAGCGTAAAGGGACTAGCGGGGGGCACAGATACGCAGTATTTT. This gives the protein CSVKGLAGGTDTQYF.